This TCR beta chain originates from a study of T cell repertoires in cytomegalovirus infection (dated by TCRdb to 2018 to 2020). With regard to the full study: Alongside well-studied HLA-B-restricted epitopes, the peptide stimulations were aimed at recently identified HLA-C-restricted CMV epitopes, whose presentation resists viral immunomodulation. Donor HLA type was relevant to the analysis, as public TCR beta signatures indicated carriage of CMV infection together with the matching HLA type. On the study overall, not on this receptor specifically: The ex vivo response was dominated by HLA-C-restricted CMV-specific TCR beta clonotypes, and the single most frequent clonotype in two of eight donors was supplied by these HLA-C-restricted clonotypes. In both this cohort and an independent approximately 350-donor cohort, the cumulative frequency of public TCR beta family members distinguished carriers of CMV infection plus the relevant HLA type.

Comments on this clonotype: This clone's antigen is unknown. One base away there is no much larger clone; base qualities are not given.

The sample's treatment or condition, from its label and the paper: in vitro stimulation with specific CMV peptide epitopes to enrich CMV-specific T cells. The instrument was an Illumina HiSeq 1500. TCRdb itself trimmed the public reads at Q25 with fastp, ran MiXCR and retained productive beta chains. Under each unique CDR3 protein, matching rows form one entry showing the most common genes and DNA. The sample table shows around 500,000 distinct CDR3 sequences, and roughly 46% are seen once. 40% to 50% of the sample goes to the ten largest clones. Per the germline V gene (reference sequence), MNHEY is the CDR1 and SMNVEV is the CDR2. Its CDR3 holds 14 amino acids, cysteine through phenylalanine. This entry keeps only the CDR3 DNA: 42 bases, framed from base 1. V lost 3 bases and J lost 9 bases, and the count of bases not matched to a germline gene is 5.

The receptor was derived from a human donor in good health (CMV status not recorded). Some clones in this sample may be carry-over from other donors' samples. The chain links TRBV27 with TRBJ2-4, with 10 bases aligning to TRBD1. Sequenced material: cultured PBMCs, taken from culture after CMV antigen stimulation. The DNA sequence is as follows: TGTGCCAGCAGTTTCGGGACAGGGGTTTTCATTCAGTACTTC. Translation gives CASSFGTGVFIQYF.